These T cell receptor beta chains were read from a single sample in a study of vaccination and CD4 T cells after COVID-19. No antigen has been assigned to these receptors. TCRdb processed the PCR reads anew with MiXCR; each CDR3 protein has one entry. Among around 26,000 distinct CDR3 sequences listed, less than 65% were seen once. The material sequenced was CD4+ T cells from blood, cultured in vitro. The receptors were sampled from a human donor who had recovered from COVID-19. Both conserved end residues are part of each CDR3. D genes are given only for firm matches. Expanded clones are given a class, and other clones once, few, many or no size at all.

cdr3_aa cdr3_nt j_call d_call v_call clone_size
CASSPRDGANYGYTF TGTGCCAGCAGCCCGCGGGACGGAGCTAACTATGGCTACACCTTC TRBJ1-2 . TRBV5-4 .
CATTSLDTGELFF TGTGCCACCACCTCCCTGGACACCGGGGAGCTGTTTTTT TRBJ2-2 . TRBV28 once
CASSLTAGGHTGELFF TGTGCCAGCAGCTTAACCGCGGGAGGACACACCGGGGAGCTGTTTTTT TRBJ2-2 TRBD2 TRBV7-2 .
CASSFANSPLHF TGTGCCAGCAGCTTCGCGAATTCACCCCTCCACTTT TRBJ1-6 . TRBV7-6 few
CASSLRGAKETQYF TGTGCCAGCAGCTTACGGGGGGCTAAAGAGACCCAGTACTTC TRBJ2-5 . TRBV7-9 .
CSVGGLAGGPFTGELFF TGCAGCGTTGGCGGACTAGCGGGAGGCCCGTTCACCGGGGAGCTGTTTTTT TRBJ2-2 TRBD2 TRBV29-1 .
CASSLQGEAFF TGTGCCAGCAGCCTACAGGGGGAAGCTTTCTTT TRBJ1-1 TRBD1 TRBV7-9 few
CRLPKPLNTEAFF TGCAGGCTCCCGAAACCCTTGAACACTGAAGCTTTCTTT TRBJ1-1 . TRBV20-1 .
CASIGVLGDTEAFF TGTGCCAGTATTGGAGTTCTGGGGGACACTGAAGCTTTCTTT TRBJ1-1 . TRBV19 once
CSAREGQGNQPQHF TGCAGTGCTAGAGAGGGACAGGGCAATCAGCCCCAGCATTTT TRBJ1-5 TRBD1 TRBV20-1 .
CATKRGSTQYF TGTGCAACCAAACGGGGGTCGACGCAGTACTTC TRBJ2-7 . TRBV28 .
CASSHRALEQYF TGTGCCAGCAGCCACAGGGCCCTCGAGCAGTACTTC TRBJ2-7 . TRBV6-1 .
CASRQRPGQGTLSGANVLTF TGTGCCAGTAGGCAGCGACCGGGACAGGGGACCCTCTCTGGGGCCAACGTCCTGACTTTC TRBJ2-6 TRBD1 TRBV19 .
CASSLGRGREETQYF TGTGCCAGCAGCTTAGGCAGGGGGCGAGAGGAGACCCAGTACTTC TRBJ2-5 TRBD1 TRBV11-2 few
CASSQDGRLNYGYTF TGCGCCAGCAGCCAAGATGGCCGATTAAACTATGGCTACACCTTC TRBJ1-2 . TRBV4-3 .
CSVIQGIDQPQHF TGCAGTGTCATACAGGGGATAGATCAGCCCCAGCATTTT TRBJ1-5 TRBD1 TRBV20-1 .
CATSDRTAYNEQFF TGTGCCACCAGTGATCGAACGGCCTACAATGAGCAGTTCTTC TRBJ2-1 . TRBV24-1 .
CASTEFPARAGRSYEQYF TGTGCCAGCACCGAATTCCCCGCCCGAGCGGGACGGTCCTACGAGCAGTACTTC TRBJ2-7 TRBD2 TRBV12-3/TRBV12-4 .
CASSYRASGRASSYEQYF TGTGCCAGCAGTTACAGGGCTAGCGGGAGGGCGAGCTCCTACGAGCAGTACTTC TRBJ2-7 TRBD2 TRBV6-2/TRBV6-3 .
CASSVRQGGGNEKLFF TGTGCCAGCAGCGTAAGACAGGGAGGGGGTAATGAAAAACTGTTTTTT TRBJ1-4 TRBD1 TRBV6-1 few
CATLRPGLNTEAFF TGTGCCACCCTAAGACCAGGGTTGAACACTGAAGCTTTCTTT TRBJ1-1 . TRBV2 .
CASSPPLRGARGYTF TGTGCCAGCAGCCCTCCCCTCAGGGGCGCTCGTGGCTACACCTTC TRBJ1-2 . TRBV7-6 .
CASSAGTTDTQYF TGTGCCAGCAGTGCCGGGACCACAGATACGCAGTATTTT TRBJ2-3 . TRBV6-4 .
CASSITYTEAFF TGTGCCAGTAGTATTACGTACACTGAAGCTTTCTTT TRBJ1-1 . TRBV19 few
CASRPNRAPREAFF TGTGCCAGCAGGCCCAACAGGGCCCCGAGGGAAGCTTTCTTT TRBJ1-1 . TRBV6-1 .
CASGVAPGTNVLTF TGTGCCAGCGGCGTGGCTCCGGGAACCAACGTCCTGACTTTC TRBJ2-6 . TRBV7-9 .
CASSSQGLGAEAFF TGTGCCAGCAGCTCACAGGGGTTGGGAGCTGAAGCTTTCTTT TRBJ1-1 TRBD1 TRBV27 few
CASSPPRLALGQETQYF TGTGCCAGCAGTCCCCCTAGACTGGCATTGGGGCAAGAGACCCAGTACTTC TRBJ2-5 . TRBV6-2/TRBV6-3 .